This paragraph covers one T cell receptor beta chain sequence. The repertoire was sequenced with immunoSEQ multiplex PCR; TCRdb's copy has only in-frame clones and lacks some. This table has 57,000 or so clones, around 83% appearing once. These data come from a study of OX40 agonist ivuxolimab in advanced cancers. Study in general: The dose-escalation cohort was approximately 81% male, with a mean age of around 60 years, ranging roughly 20 to 90.

This CDR3 has 9 residues. The germline CDR1 and CDR2 sequences are DFQATT and SNEGSKA (reference sequence). Trimming pared 4 bases from V and 13 bases from J, leaving 9 bases between. The source was CD4+ or CD8+ T cells sorted from blood, collected in a trial of the OX40 agonist ivuxolimab. This receptor was taken from an adult with an advanced solid tumor such as melanoma, head and neck, liver or kidney cancer. This rearrangement joins TRBV20-1 to TRBJ2-3; the D is unclear. Here the CDR3 DNA reads TGCAGTGCTACGGGCCGGGAGTATTTT. Amino acid sequence: CSATGREYF.